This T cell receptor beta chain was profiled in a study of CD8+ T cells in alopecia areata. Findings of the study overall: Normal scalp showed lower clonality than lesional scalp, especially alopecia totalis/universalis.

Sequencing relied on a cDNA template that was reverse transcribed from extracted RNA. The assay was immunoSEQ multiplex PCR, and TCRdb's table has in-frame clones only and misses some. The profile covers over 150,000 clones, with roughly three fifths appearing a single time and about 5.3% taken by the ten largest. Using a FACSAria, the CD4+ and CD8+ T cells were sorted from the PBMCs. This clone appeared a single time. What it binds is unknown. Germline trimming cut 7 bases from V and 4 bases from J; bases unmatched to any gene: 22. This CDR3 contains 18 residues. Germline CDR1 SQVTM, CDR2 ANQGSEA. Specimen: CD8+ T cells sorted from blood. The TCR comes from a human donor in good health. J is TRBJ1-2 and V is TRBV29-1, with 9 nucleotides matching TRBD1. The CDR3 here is CSDKSVGDREKGSYGYTF. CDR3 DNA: TGCAGCGACAAATCAGTGGGGGACAGGGAAAAGGGGAGCTATGGCTACACCTTC. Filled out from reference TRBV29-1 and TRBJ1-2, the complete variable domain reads SAVISQKPSRDICQRGTSLTIQCQVDSQVTMMFWYRQQPGQSLTLIATANQGSEATYESGFVIDKFPISRPNLTFSTLTVSNMSPEDSSIYLCSDKSVGDREKGSYGYTFGSGTRLTVV.